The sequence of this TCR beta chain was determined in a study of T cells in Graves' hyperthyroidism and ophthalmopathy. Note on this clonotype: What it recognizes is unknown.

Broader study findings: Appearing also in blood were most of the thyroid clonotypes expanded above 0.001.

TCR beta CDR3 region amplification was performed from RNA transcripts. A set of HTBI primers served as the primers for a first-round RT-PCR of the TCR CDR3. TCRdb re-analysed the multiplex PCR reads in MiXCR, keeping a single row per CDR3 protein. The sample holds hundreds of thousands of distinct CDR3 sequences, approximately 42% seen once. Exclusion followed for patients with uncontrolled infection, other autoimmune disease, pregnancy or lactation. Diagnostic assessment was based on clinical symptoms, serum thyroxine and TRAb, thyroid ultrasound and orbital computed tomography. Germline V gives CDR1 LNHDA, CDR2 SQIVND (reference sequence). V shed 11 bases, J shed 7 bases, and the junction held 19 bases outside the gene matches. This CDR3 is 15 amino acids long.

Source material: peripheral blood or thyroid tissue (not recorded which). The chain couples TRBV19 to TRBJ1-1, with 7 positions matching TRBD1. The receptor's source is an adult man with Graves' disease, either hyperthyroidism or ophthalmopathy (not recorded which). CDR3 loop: CAWKSRDLRQGEAFF. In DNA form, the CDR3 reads TGTGCCTGGAAGTCGCGGGACCTTCGACAGGGTGAAGCTTTCTTT.